This T cell receptor beta chain comes out of a study of OX40 agonist ivuxolimab in advanced cancers. Whole-study context: Treatment of patients was with ivuxolimab, an agonistic anti-OX40 (CD134) antibody. The group had a mean age of around 60 years, ranged from roughly 23 to 85, and was 80% to 90% male.

Measured with immunoSEQ multiplex PCR; TCRdb has only the in-frame clones, and not every one. The table lists 75,000 to 80,000 clones, around 82% of them singletons. General study results and limits: CD4+ and CD8+ blood T cells expanded clonally by week 6 at 0.1 to 3.0 mg/kg.

For this clone: The target antigen is unknown.

V lost 1 base and J lost 8, with 15 bases in between. CDR1 and CDR2 (germline): MNHNS, SASEGT. This CDR3 contains 15 residues. Sampled blood was obtained at baseline, cycle 4 day 1, and cycle 7 day 1. This TCR came from an adult with an advanced solid tumor such as melanoma, head and neck, liver or kidney cancer. This chain joins TRBV6-1 and TRBJ2-1, with D possibly matching TRBD2 (6 bases). The input for sequencing was CD4+ or CD8+ T cells sorted from blood, taken in a trial of the OX40 agonist ivuxolimab. CDR3 protein: CASSEGGGGFDEQFF. CDR3 bases: TGTGCCAGCAGTGAAGGGGGAGGAGGTTTTGATGAGCAGTTCTTC.